This T cell receptor (beta chain) originates from a study of T cell repertoires in cytomegalovirus infection (dated by TCRdb to between 2017 and 2020). Background on the whole study: The HLA type of each donor mattered for the analysis, because public TCR beta signatures pointed to carriage of CMV infection along with the matching HLA type. Summary of the overall study and its limitations: In both this cohort and an independent 352-donor cohort, the cumulative frequency of public TCR beta family members distinguished carriers of CMV infection plus the relevant HLA type. The ex vivo response was dominated by HLA-C-restricted CMV-specific TCR beta clonotypes, which also provided the single most frequent clonotype in two of eight donors.

The V and J ends are trimmed by 4 bases and 2 bases, leaving 9 bases between them. CDR3 length: 13 amino acids, cysteine to phenylalanine. Just the 39-base CDR3 DNA is kept, in frame starting at base 1. From the germline V gene, CDR1 is SQVTM and CDR2 is ANQGSEA. Data came from an Illumina HiSeq 1500. TCRdb reprocessed the public reads (quality trimming at Q25 with fastp, clone calling with MiXCR) and kept in-frame beta chains. Identical CDR3 proteins give one entry, which carries the most common genes and DNA. This sample holds a few hundred thousand distinct CDR3 sequences; about 13% were observed only once. 8.8% of the sample rests with the top ten. For this clonotype: Which antigen it targets is not known. Within one base of it there is no much larger clone, and no base qualities were kept.

This sequence uses TRBV29-1 and TRBJ2-1; the D gene cannot be resolved reliably. The material sequenced was PBMCs. This TCR came from a human donor in good health (CMV status not recorded). Some clones in this sample may be carry-over from other donors' samples. The nucleotide sequence reads TGCAGCGTTGTCCAAGAAACCTACAATGAGCAGTTCTTC. Translation gives CSVVQETYNEQFF.